These 17 T cell receptor beta chains came from one sample sequenced in a study of blood T cell repertoires in COVID-19 (dated by TCRdb to the early 2020s). Library creation used the immunoSEQ multiplex PCR assay. Entries here come from immuneACCESS through TCRdb and include only in-frame sequences with V and J called. Some clones fail to appear in such tables; in the studies checked, an unresolved V gene covers under half of the shortfall, and the cause of the remainder is unknown. Across this sample there are about 150,000 clones, with about 80% seen only once. Clones ranked in the top ten supply around 7% of the sample. The sequencing input was PBMCs or T cells enriched from blood (not recorded which). The receptors derive from a man aged 45 to 65 who had recovered from COVID-19.

The chain employs TRBV19 and TRBJ1-3; D might be TRBD1 (5 bases). The CDR3 spans 15 residues. V was trimmed by 6 bases and J by 0 bases, leaving 12 bases between them. Germline V gene data show CDR1 as LNHDA and CDR2 as SQIVND (reference sequence). The CDR3 protein is CASRAGPSSGNTIYF. For the CDR3, the DNA is TGTGCCAGTAGAGCGGGGCCCAGCTCTGGAAACACCATATATTTT.

This chain joins TRBV5-6 and TRBJ2-7, with TRBD1 identical over 8 bases. The J segment lost 4 bases and the V segment lost 4 bases, leaving 7 bases of the junction unmatched. CDR1 SGHDT and CDR2 YYEEEE come from the germline V gene. The CDR3 length is 14 residues. The CDR3 DNA sequence: TGTGCCAGCAGCCCAGGACAGGGATTTTACGAGCAGTACTTC. Encoded protein: CASSPGQGFYEQYF.

The rearrangement joins TRBV6-2 or TRBV6-3 to TRBJ2-7, with a weak D call TRBD1 (5 bases). This CDR3 spans 14 amino acids. CDR1 MNHEY and CDR2 SVGEGT come from the germline V gene. V gave up 6 bases and J gave up 1 base, with 13 bases separating them. The CDR3 here is CASSHLDISYEQYF. The CDR3 nucleotides read TGTGCCAGCAGCCATTTGGACATATCCTACGAGCAGTACTTC.

The V call is TRBV3-1 (or the pseudogene TRBV3-2), the J call TRBJ1-2; 8 bases are a match to TRBD1. The CDR3 totals 13 residues. Germline loops: CDR1 LGHDT, CDR2 YNNKEL (reference sequence). After removal of 5 bases from V and 4 bases from J, the junction contained 3 bases not matched to a gene. The CDR3 here is CASSRQGSYGYTF. The CDR3 DNA follows: TGTGCCAGCAGCAGACAGGGGAGCTATGGCTACACCTTC.

Only one count was recorded for this clone. The rearrangement joins TRBV4-1 to TRBJ1-2; D is possibly TRBD1 (5 bases). CDR1 MGHRA and CDR2 YSYEKL come from the germline V gene. The length of the CDR3 is 14 residues. Trimming cost V 1 base and J 1 base, with 7 bases left between them. CDR3 in DNA: TGCGCCAGCAGCCAAGGGGGCAGTAACTATGGCTACACCTTC. It yields the protein CASSQGGSNYGYTF.

The V gene is TRBV30, the J gene TRBJ2-7, with D perhaps TRBD2 (6 bases). The germline V gene encodes CDR1 GTSNPN and CDR2 SVGIG (reference sequence). V was cut by 5 bases and J by 2 bases, with 10 bases left in between. CDR3 size: 12 residues. As DNA, the CDR3 is TGTGCCTGGGGTCGGGGGACCTACGAGCAGTACTTC. This translates into CAWGRGTYEQYF.

The rearrangement uses TRBV6-5 and TRBJ1-1, with D uncertain. From germline, CDR1 is MNHEY and CDR2 SVGAGI. V lost 8 bases, J lost 3 bases, and 16 bases lay in between. The CDR3 is 14 residues long. CDR3 DNA sequence: TGTGCCAGCTCCAATGTCGGGTCCGACACTGAAGCTTTCTTT. This codes for CASSNVGSDTEAFF.

The J gene is TRBJ2-1, the V gene TRBV5-1; TRBD1 matches 7 bases. This CDR3 is 13 amino acids long. V lost 7 bases and J lost 4; bases outside the gene matches: 5. The germline CDR1 and CDR2 sequences are SGHRS and YFSETQ. CDR3: CASCRDSYNEQFF. CDR3 nucleotide sequence: TGCGCCAGCTGCCGGGACAGTTACAATGAGCAGTTCTTC.

This clone appeared once. The rearrangement joins TRBV18 to TRBJ1-6, with 7 nucleotides matching TRBD1. Germline-derived CDR1 and CDR2 are KGHSH and LQKENI. There are 17 residues in the CDR3. V shed 6 bases and J 1 base; nucleotides not matched to a gene: 9. The CDR3 reads CASSLASGGSYNSPLHF. The DNA for the CDR3 is TGTGCCAGCTCCCTAGCCTCAGGGGGTTCCTATAATTCACCCCTCCACTTT.

V and J are TRBV14 and TRBJ1-1; the D gene is possibly TRBD1 (6 bases). Per the germline V gene, CDR1 is SGHDN and CDR2 is FVKESK. V lost 1 base and J lost 1, with 16 bases in between. The CDR3 totals 17 residues. As DNA, the CDR3 is TGTGCCAGCAGCCAAGGGTCGGCAGGGGTCAAGAACACTGAAGCTTTCTTT. Protein sequence: CASSQGSAGVKNTEAFF.

The chain joins TRBV19 to TRBJ1-6, with D perhaps TRBD1 (5 bases). This CDR3 region has 16 residues. The V and J ends lost 0 bases and 10 bases respectively, with 16 bases between them. The germline CDR1 and CDR2 sequences are LNHDA and SQIVND (reference sequence). Here the CDR3 reads CASSIDNGRGKSPLHF. The DNA of the CDR3 is TGTGCCAGTAGTATAGATAACGGCCGGGGGAAATCACCCCTCCACTTT.

The rearrangement uses TRBV30 and TRBJ1-2; 11 bases are shared with TRBD1. Germline V gene data show CDR1 as GTSNPN and CDR2 as SVGIG (reference sequence). The J segment lost 7 bases and the V segment lost 3 bases, leaving 1 base of the junction unmatched. The CDR3 loop spans 12 amino acids. The CDR3 nucleotides are TGTGCCTGGAGAGGGACAGGGGGTGGCTACACCTTC. It is translated as CAWRGTGGGYTF.

V is TRBV5-1 and J is TRBJ1-1, with 8 bases aligning to TRBD1. V was pared by 0 bases and J by 5 bases, with 3 bases of the junction left unmatched. CDR1 SGHRS and CDR2 YFSETQ come from the germline V gene. The length of the CDR3 is 14 residues. This CDR3 reads CASSLGGQGTEAFF. CDR3 nucleotide sequence: TGCGCCAGCAGCTTGGGTGGACAGGGAACTGAAGCTTTCTTT.

This sequence joins TRBV18 and TRBJ2-6; 9 nucleotides line up with TRBD1. The germline V gene has CDR1 KGHSH and CDR2 LQKENI. The CDR3 has 17 amino acids. After removal of 2 bases from V and 6 bases from J, the junction contained 8 bases not matched to a gene. The CDR3 DNA reads TGTGCCAGCTCACCAATGAAGACAGGGGGGCAGGCCAACGTCCTGACTTTC. The encoded protein is CASSPMKTGGQANVLTF.

This chain links TRBV11-3 with TRBJ2-5; 14 positions match TRBD2. The CDR3 extends over 19 amino acids. J lost 5 bases, V lost 3 bases, and 14 bases had no gene match. Germline loops: CDR1 SGHNT, CDR2 YENEEA. The CDR3 loop is CASSFKSGLAGDRRETQYF. The CDR3 DNA reads as TGTGCCAGCAGCTTCAAATCGGGACTAGCGGGGGATCGGAGGGAGACCCAGTACTTC.

The chain employs TRBV5-1 and TRBJ2-6; maybe TRBD2 (6 bases). With 4 bases removed from V and 0 bases from J, the gap between germline ends came to 8 bases. The CDR3 extends over 15 amino acids. In germline, CDR1 is SGHRS, CDR2 YFSETQ. CDR3 DNA sequence: TGCGCCAGCAGCGCGGACTACTCTGGGGCCAACGTCCTGACTTTC. Protein: CASSADYSGANVLTF. The variable domain in full, with the rest retrieved from reference TRBV5-1 and TRBJ2-6, is KAGVTQTPRYLIKTRGQQVTLSCSPISGHRSVSWYQQTPGQGLQFLFEYFSETQRNKGNFPGRFSGRQFSNSRSEMNVSTLELGDSALYLCASSADYSGANVLTFGAGSRLTVL.

The table lists this clone with a few counts. The rearrangement links TRBV27 to TRBJ2-7; tentative D call: TRBD2 (6 bases). V was cut by 5 bases and J by 0 bases, with 11 bases left in between. This CDR3 spans 14 amino acids. CDR1 and CDR2 from the germline V gene are MNHEY and SMNVEV (reference sequence). The CDR3 nucleotides read TGTGCCAGCAGTAATCGGGGGAGCTCCTACGAGCAGTACTTC. It encodes CASSNRGSSYEQYF.